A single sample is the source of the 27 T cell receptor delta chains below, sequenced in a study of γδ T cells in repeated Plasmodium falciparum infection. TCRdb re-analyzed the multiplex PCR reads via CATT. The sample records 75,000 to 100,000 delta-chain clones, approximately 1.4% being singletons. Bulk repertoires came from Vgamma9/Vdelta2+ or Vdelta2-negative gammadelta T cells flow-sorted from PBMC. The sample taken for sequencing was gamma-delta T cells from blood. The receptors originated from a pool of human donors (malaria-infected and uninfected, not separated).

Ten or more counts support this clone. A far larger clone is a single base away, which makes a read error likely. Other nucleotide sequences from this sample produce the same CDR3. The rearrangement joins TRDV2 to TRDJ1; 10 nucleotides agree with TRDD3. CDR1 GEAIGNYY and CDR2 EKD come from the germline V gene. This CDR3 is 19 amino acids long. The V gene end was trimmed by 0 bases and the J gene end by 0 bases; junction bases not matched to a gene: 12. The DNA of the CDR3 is TGTGCCTGTGACACCGTAGGCGGGGGATACGTGGGGTACACCGATAAACTCATCTTT. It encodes CACDTVGGGYVGYTDKLIF.

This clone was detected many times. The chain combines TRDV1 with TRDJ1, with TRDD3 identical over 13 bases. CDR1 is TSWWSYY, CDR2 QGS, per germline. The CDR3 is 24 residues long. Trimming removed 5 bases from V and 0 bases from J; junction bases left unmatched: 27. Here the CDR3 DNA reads TGTGCTCTTGGGAAGGCCTTCCTAGGCTACTGGGGGATACGAGGGGGCCTGTACACCGATAAACTCATCTTT. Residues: CALGKAFLGYWGIRGGLYTDKLIF.

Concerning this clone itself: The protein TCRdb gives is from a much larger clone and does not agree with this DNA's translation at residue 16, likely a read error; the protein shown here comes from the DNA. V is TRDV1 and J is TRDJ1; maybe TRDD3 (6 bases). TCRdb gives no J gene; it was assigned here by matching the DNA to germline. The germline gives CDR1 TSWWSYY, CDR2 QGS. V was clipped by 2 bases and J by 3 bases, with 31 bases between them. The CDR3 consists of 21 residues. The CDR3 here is CALGESLTYMGARFLADKLIF. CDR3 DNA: TGTGCTCTTGGGGAATCTTTGACCTACATGGGGGCCCGTTTTCTAGCCGATAAACTCATCTTT.

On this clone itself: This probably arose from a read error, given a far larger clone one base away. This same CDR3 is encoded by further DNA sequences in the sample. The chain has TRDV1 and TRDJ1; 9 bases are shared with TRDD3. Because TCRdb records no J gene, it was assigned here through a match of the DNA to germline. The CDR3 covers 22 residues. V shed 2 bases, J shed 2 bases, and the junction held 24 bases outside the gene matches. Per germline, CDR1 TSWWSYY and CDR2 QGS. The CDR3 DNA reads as TGTGCTCTTGGGGAATCCGCAAACTTGCGCGGGGGATACCTACGGTATACCGATAAACTCATCTTT. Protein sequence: CALGESANLRGGYLRYTDKLIF.

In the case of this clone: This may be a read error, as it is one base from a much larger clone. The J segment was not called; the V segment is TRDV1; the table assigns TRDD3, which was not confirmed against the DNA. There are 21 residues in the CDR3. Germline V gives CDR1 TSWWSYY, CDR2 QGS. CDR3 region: CALGTPAPTWFLGRGTDKLIF. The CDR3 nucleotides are TGTGCTCTTGGGACCCCCGCCCCTACGTGGTTCCTGGGTAGAGGTACCGATAAACTTATCTTT.

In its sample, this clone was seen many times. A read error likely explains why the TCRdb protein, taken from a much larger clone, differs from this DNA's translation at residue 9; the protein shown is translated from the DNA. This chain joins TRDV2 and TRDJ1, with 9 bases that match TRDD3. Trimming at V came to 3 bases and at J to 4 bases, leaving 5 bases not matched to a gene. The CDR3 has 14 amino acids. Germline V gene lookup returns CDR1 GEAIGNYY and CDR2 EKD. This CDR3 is CACDPWGILDKLIF. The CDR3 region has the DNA TGTGCCTGTGACCCCTGGGGGATCCTCGATAAACTCATCTTT.

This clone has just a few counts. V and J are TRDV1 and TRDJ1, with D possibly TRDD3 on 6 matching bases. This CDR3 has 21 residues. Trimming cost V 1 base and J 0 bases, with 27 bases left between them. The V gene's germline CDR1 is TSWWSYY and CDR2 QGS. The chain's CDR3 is CALGERPGTHRRWGYTDKLIF. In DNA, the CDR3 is TGTGCTCTTGGGGAACGACCGGGCACACACCGGCGGTGGGGATACACCGATAAACTCATCTTT.

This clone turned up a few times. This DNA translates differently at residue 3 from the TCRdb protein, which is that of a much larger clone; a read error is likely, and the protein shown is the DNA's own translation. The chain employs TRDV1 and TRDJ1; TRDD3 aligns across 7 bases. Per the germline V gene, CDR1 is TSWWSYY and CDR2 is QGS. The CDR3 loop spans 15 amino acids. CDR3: CAPGDRPFYTDKLIF. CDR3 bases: TGTGCTCCTGGGGATAGACCCTTCTACACCGATAAACTCATCTTT.

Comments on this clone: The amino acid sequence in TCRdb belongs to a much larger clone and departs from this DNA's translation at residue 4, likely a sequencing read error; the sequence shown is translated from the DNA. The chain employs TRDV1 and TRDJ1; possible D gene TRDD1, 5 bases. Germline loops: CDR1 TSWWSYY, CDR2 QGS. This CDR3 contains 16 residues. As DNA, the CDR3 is TGTGCTCTTGTGGAAATCCCTGGTTGGTACACCGATAAACTCATCTTT. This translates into CALVEIPGWYTDKLIF.

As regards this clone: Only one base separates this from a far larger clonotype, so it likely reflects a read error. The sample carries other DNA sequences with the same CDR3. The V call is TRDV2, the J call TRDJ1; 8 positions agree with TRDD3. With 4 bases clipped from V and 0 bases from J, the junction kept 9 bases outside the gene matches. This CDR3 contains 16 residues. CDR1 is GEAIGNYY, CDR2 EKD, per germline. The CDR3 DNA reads TGTGCCTGTGATACGCTGGGGGAGAAGTACACCGATAAACTCATCTTT. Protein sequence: CACDTLGEKYTDKLIF.

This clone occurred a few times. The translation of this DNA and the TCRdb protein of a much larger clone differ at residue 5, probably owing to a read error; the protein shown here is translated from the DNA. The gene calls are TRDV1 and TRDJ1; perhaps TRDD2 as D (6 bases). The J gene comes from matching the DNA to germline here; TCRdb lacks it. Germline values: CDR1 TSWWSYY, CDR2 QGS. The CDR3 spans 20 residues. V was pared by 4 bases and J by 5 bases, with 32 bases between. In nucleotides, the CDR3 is TGTGCTCTTGGGGGACCCCCCCCTTTCCTATTCGGTCATTCCCCTGATAAACTCATCTTT. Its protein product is CALGGPPPFLFGHSPDKLIF.

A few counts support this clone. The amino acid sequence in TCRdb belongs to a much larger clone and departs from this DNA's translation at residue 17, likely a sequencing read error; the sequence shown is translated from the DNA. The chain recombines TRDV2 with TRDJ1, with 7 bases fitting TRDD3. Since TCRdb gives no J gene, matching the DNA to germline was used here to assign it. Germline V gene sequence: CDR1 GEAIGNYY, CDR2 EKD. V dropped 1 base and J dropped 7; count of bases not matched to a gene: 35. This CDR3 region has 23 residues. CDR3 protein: CACDTVILTTSRTGDPNRGKLIF. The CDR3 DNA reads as TGTGCCTGTGACACTGTCATTCTCACTACCTCGCGTACTGGGGACCCTAATAGGGGTAAACTCATCTTT.

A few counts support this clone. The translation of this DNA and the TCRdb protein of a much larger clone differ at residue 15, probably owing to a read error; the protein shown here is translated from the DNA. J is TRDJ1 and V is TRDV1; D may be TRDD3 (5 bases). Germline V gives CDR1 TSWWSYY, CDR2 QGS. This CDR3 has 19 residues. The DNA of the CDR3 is TGTGCTCTTGGGCATACTTCAAGCTGGGTGGTTCTGTACACCGGTAAACTCATCTTT. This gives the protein CALGHTSSWVVLYTGKLIF.

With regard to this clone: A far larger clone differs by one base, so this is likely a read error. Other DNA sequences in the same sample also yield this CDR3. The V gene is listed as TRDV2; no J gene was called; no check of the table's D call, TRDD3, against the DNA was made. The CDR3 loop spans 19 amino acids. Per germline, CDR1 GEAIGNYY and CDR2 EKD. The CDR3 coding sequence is TGTGCCTGTGACACCACTCCCGTACTGGGGGATACTGCCACCGATAAGCTCATCTTT. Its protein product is CACDTTPVLGDTATDKLIF.

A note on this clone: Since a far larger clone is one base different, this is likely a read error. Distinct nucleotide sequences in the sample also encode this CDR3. This CDR3 reads CACETSPSYWGIRVPDTDKLIF. The CDR3 DNA reads TGTGCCTGCGAAACCTCGCCCTCGTACTGGGGGATACGCGTTCCCGACACCGATAAACTCATCTTT. The chain joins TRDV2 to TRDJ1; TRDD3 matches 13 bases. TCRdb gives no J gene; it was assigned here by matching the DNA to germline. Germline CDR1 GEAIGNYY, CDR2 EKD. This CDR3 region has 22 residues. Unmatched junction bases numbered 25, after V lost 7 bases and J lost 0 bases.

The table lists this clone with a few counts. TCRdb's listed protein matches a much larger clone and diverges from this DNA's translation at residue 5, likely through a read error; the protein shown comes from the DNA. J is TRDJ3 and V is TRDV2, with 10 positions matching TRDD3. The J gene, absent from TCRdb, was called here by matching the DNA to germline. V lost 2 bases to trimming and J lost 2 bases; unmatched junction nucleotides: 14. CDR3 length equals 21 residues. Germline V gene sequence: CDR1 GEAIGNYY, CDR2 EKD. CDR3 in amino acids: CACDIGGLLGDRAWDTRQMFF. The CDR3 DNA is TGTGCCTGTGACATCGGCGGGCTACTGGGGGATCGCGCCTGGGACACCCGACAGATGTTTTTC.

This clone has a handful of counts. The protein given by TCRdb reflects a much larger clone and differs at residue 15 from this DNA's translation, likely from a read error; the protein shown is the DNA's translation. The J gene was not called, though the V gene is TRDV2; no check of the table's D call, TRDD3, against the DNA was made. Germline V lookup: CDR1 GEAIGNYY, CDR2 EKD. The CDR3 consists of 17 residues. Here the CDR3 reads CACDTVGTGGYTDKHIF. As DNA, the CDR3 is TGTGCCTGTGACACCGTCGGTACTGGGGGATACACCGATAAACACATCTTT.

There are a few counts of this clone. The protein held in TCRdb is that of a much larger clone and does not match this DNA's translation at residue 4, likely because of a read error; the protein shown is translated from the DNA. The CDR3 spells CACGTVLGDSPDKLIF. In nucleotides, the CDR3 is TGTGCCTGTGGCACCGTACTGGGGGATAGTCCCGATAAACTCATCTTT. The chain links TRDV2 to TRDJ1; 11 bases match TRDD3. The J gene, absent from TCRdb, was called here by matching the DNA to germline. This CDR3 is built from 16 residues. Germline loops: CDR1 GEAIGNYY, CDR2 EKD.

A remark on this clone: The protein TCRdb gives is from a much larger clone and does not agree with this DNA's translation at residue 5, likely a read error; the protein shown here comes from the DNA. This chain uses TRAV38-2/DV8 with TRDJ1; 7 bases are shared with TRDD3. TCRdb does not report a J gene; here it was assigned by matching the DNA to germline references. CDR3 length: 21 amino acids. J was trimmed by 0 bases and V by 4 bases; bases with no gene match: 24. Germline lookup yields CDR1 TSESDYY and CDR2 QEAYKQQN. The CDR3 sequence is CAYRGDGLFPDWGPYTDKLIF. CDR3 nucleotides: TGTGCTTATAGGGGTGACGGCCTTTTCCCTGACTGGGGCCCGTACACCGATAAACTCATCTTT.

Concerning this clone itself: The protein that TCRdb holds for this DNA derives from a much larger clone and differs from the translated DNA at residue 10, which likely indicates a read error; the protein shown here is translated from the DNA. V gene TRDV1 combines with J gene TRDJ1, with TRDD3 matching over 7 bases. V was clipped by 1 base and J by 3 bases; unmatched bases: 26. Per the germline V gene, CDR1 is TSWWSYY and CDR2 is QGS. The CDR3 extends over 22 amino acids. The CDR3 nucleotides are TGTGCTCTTGGGGAACCAGGCCCCTCCAAGACTGGGGCATCTAGTGAGGCCGATAAACTCATCTTT. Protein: CALGEPGPSKTGASSEADKLIF.

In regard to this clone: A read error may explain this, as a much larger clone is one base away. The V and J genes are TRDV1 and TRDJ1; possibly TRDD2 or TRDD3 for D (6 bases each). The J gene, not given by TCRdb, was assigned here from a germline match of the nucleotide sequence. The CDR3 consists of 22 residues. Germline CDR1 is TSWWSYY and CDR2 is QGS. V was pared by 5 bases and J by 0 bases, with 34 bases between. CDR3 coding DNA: TGTGCTCTTGGGCCTCTCTCCTTCCAAACGGCCCGCTGGGGACCCCACACCGATAAACTCATCTTT. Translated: CALGPLSFQTARWGPHTDKLIF.

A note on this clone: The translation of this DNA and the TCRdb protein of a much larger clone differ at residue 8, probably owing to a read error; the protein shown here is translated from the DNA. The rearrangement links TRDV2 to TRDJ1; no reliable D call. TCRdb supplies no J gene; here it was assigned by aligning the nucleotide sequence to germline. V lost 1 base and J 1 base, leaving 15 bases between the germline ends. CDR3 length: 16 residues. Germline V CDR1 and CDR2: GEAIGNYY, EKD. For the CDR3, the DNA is TGTGCCTGTGACACAGGCGAAAGACCCACCACCGATAAACTCATCTTT. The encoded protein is CACDTGERPTTDKLIF.

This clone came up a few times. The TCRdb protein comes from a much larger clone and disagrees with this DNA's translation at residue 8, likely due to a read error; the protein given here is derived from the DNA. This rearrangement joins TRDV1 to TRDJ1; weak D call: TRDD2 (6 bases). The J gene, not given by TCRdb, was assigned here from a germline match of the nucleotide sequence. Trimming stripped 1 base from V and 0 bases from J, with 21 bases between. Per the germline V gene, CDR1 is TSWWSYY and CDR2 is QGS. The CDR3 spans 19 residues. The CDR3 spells CALGEPGLLRSIDTDKLIF. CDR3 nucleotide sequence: TGTGCTCTTGGGGAACCGGGGCTCCTACGGTCTATAGACACCGATAAACTCATCTTT.

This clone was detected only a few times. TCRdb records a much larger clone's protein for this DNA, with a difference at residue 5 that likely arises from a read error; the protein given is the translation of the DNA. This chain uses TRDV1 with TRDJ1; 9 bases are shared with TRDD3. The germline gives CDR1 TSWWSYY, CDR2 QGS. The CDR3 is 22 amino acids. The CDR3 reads CALGTRNVRPTLLGDLRGKLIF. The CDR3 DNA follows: TGTGCTCTTGGGACTCGCAACGTCCGTCCTACCTTACTGGGGGACCTAAGAGGTAAACTAATCTTT.

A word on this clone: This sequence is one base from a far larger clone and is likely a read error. CDR3 nucleotides: TGTGCTCTTGGGGAACTTCCACTCCTGCGAGGGGGGTGGGATTCAGCGTACACCGATAAACTCATCTTT. Its translation: CALGELPLLRGGWDSAYTDKLIF. This sequence joins TRDV1 and TRDJ1, with D possibly being TRDD3 (5 bases). The J gene, absent from TCRdb, was called here by matching the DNA to germline. V was shortened by 0 bases and J by 0 bases, with 32 bases between the two germline ends. The CDR3 runs 23 residues. Germline V lookup: CDR1 TSWWSYY, CDR2 QGS.

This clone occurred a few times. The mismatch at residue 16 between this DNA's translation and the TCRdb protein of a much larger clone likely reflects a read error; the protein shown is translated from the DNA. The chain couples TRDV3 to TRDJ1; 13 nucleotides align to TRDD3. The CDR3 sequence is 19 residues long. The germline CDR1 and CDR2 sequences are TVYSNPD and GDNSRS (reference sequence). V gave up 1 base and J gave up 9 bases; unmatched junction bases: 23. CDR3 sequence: CAFIPTSTYWGIRKAELIF. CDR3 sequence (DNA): TGTGCCTTTATCCCTACTTCCACCTACTGGGGGATACGTAAGGCTGAACTCATCTTT.

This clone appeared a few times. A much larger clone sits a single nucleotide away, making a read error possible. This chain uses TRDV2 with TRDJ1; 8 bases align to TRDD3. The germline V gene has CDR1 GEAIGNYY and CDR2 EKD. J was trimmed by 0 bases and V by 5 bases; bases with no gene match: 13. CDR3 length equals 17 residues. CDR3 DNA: TGTGCCTGTGCGCTACTGGGGGGTACGTCGTACACCGATAAACTCATCTTT. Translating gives CACALLGGTSYTDKLIF.